This TCR beta chain was identified during a study of blood T cell repertoires in COVID-19. About the study: Acute and convalescent COVID-19 samples came from the United States, Italy and Spain. T cells, B-cell-depleted T cells, or PBMCs provided the cDNA or gDNA that served as material.

Germline V CDR1 and CDR2: SGHKS, YYEKEE (reference sequence). The CDR3 sequence is 18 residues long. V was pared by 0 bases and J by 5 bases, with 10 bases of the junction left unmatched. The table lists this clone with a count of one. In the original analysis: Reference gene primer amplification gave estimated nucleated cell counts. This table comes from immunoSEQ multiplex PCR, and its TCRdb copy is limited to in-frame clones, with some not included. D and trimming were read from the DNA, whereas the V and J calls and clone size are those reported in that table. The sample includes around 300,000 clones, about 83% of them seen just once.

The specimen sequenced was peripheral blood. The receptor comes from a woman aged 45-65 years who had recovered from COVID-19. The chain uses TRBV5-5 and TRBJ2-2, with 10 bases fitting TRBD2. CDR3 in DNA: TGTGCCAGCAGCTTGGCCGGGACACTACTAGCGGGAACCGGGGAGCTGTTTTTT. Translating it yields CASSLAGTLLAGTGELFF.